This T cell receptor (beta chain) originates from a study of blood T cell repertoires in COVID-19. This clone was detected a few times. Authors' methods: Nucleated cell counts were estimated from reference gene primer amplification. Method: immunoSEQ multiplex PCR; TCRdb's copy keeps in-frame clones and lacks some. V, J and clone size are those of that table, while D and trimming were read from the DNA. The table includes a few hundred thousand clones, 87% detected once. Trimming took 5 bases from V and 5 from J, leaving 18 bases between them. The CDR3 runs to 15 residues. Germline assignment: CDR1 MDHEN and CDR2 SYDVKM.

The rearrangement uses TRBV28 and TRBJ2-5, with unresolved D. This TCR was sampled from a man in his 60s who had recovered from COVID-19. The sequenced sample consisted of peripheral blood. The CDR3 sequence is CASSPTSLAHETQYF. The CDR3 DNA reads TGTGCCAGCAGTCCTACCTCACTCGCCCATGAGACCCAGTACTTC.